This TCR beta chain was found in a study of blood T cell repertoires in COVID-19. On the study more broadly: Material from acute and convalescent COVID-19 was sourced from the United States, Italy and Spain.

This clone turned up a few times. As originally analysed: Amplified reference gene primers provided the basis for estimating nucleated cell counts. Clones were sequenced by immunoSEQ multiplex PCR, and TCRdb holds only the in-frame ones, with some missing. The V and J calls and the clone size are those of that table, but D and trimming were determined from the DNA. The sample has fewer than 300,000 clones, 85% to 90% seen once. Donors of Cohort 3 who recovered were those that had two negative PCRs, clearance, or symptom resolution. Germline assignment: CDR1 MNHEY and CDR2 SVGAGI. The ends were cut back, 6 bases at V and 3 bases at J, with 11 bases in the middle. The CDR3 extends over 14 amino acids.

The genes are TRBV6-5 and TRBJ1-4; possibly TRBD1 for D (5 bases). Sequencing was performed on PBMCs or T cells enriched from blood (not recorded which). The TCR comes from a man in his late teens or twenties who had recovered from COVID-19. The chain's CDR3 is CASSRRDSNEKLFF. The DNA for the CDR3 is TGTGCCAGCAGCCGTAGGGACTCTAATGAAAAACTGTTTTTT.